What follows describes a single T cell receptor (beta chain). The antigen is undetermined. This entry belongs to a study of tumour-infiltrating T cells in Burkitt lymphoma. Looking at the study overall: The Burkitt lymphoma cohort spanned all epidemiological subtypes. Overall and progression-free survival were predicted by productive clonality.

Study-wide results and limits: Public clonotypes, several, appeared across numerous Burkitt lymphoma patients.

Clones were read by immunoSEQ multiplex PCR, and TCRdb kept only the in-frame ones, dropping some. The table lists around 980 clones, roughly 80% of them singletons. The CDR3 is 15 residues long. The germline gives CDR1 SGHRS, CDR2 YFSETQ. The trim removed 4 bases at V and 3 bases at J, leaving 5 bases unmatched. The material sequenced was tumor tissue. The chain carries TRBV5-1 and TRBJ2-3; 10 nucleotides agree with TRBD2. This TCR was sampled from a human donor with Burkitt lymphoma. Some clones in this sample may be carry-over from other donors' samples. DNA of the CDR3: TGCGCCAGCAGCCTGACTAGCGGGCGTACAGATACGCAGTATTTT. It translates to CASSLTSGRTDTQYF.